Listed below are T cell receptor beta chains from one sample, sequenced in a study of cytomegalovirus exposure and HLA in healthy donors. Some clones are missing from TCRdb's copy, which holds only in-frame ones; the method was immunoSEQ multiplex PCR. The sample consists of about 140,000 clones, 60% to 85% of them appearing once. The sample consisted of PBMCs. The receptors here all came from a male donor in good health and CMV-seropositive. CDR3s include the opening cysteine and the closing phenylalanine or tryptophan. The D gene is left open where the match is weak. Not every row has a clone size; where given, it reads once, few, many or a size class.

>TRBV12-5|-|TRBJ1-2|TRBD1
CASGFTDREHGYTF
TGTGCTAGTGGTTTTACAGACAGGGAACATGGCTACACCTTC
>TRBV28|-|TRBJ2-7|TRBD1
CASSLLQGYPYEQYF
TGTGCCAGCAGTTTATTACAGGGGTACCCCTACGAGCAGTACTTC
>TRBV4-3|-|TRBJ2-6|-
CASSQDTSYTGANVLTF
TGCGCCAGCAGCCAAGATACTAGTTATACTGGGGCCAACGTCCTGACTTTC
>TRBV4-1|-|TRBJ1-2|TRBD1
CASSQTQAGGLTGYTF
TGCGCCAGCAGCCAAACCCAGGCAGGGGGTCTGACTGGCTACACCTTC
>TRBV5-8|-|TRBJ1-4|-
CASARLENEKLFF
TGTGCCAGCGCCAGGTTGGAAAACGAAAAACTGTTTTTT
>TRBV12-2|-|TRBJ2-1|-
CASRLERELDNEQFF
TGTGCAAGTCGCCTAGAGCGGGAGTTGGACAATGAGCAGTTCTTC
>TRBV6-6|-|TRBJ1-1|-
CAISRTPFATEAFF
TGTGCCATCTCAAGGACACCTTTCGCCACTGAAGCTTTCTTT
>TRBV6-5|-|TRBJ2-7|TRBD1
CASSYSDRGYAEQYF
TGTGCCAGCAGTTACTCGGACAGGGGGTACGCCGAGCAGTACTTC
>TRBV27|-|TRBJ2-3|TRBD2
CASSLAAGGNTDTQYF
TGTGCCAGCAGTTTAGCAGCGGGGGGGAACACAGATACGCAGTATTTT
>TRBV7-9|-|TRBJ2-1|TRBD1
CSSSSAGTGLYNEQFF
TGTTCCAGCAGCTCCGCCGGGACAGGTCTCTACAATGAGCAGTTCTTC
>TRBV6-1|-|TRBJ2-7|TRBD1
CASQRTGWEQYF
TGTGCCTCTCAACGGACAGGGTGGGAGCAGTACTTC
>TRBV21-1|few|TRBJ2-1|-
CASSKEGSGHFFRAYNEQFF
TGTGCCAGCAGCAAAGAAGGATCAGGACACTTTTTCCGGGCTTACAATGAGCAGTTCTTC
>TRBV6-5|-|TRBJ1-1|-
CASSYSRYRTEAFF
TGTGCCAGCAGTTACTCGAGATACCGGACTGAAGCTTTCTTT
>TRBV7-2|-|TRBJ2-5|TRBD2
CASSYSGSTNAETQYF
TGTGCCAGCAGCTATAGCGGGAGCACCAACGCGGAGACCCAGTACTTC
>TRBV10-1|-|TRBJ2-7|-
CASRAKIYEQYF
TGCGCCAGCCGAGCAAAGATATACGAGCAGTACTTC
>TRBV29-1|-|TRBJ2-5|TRBD1
CSVGPTGGEAETQYF
TGCAGCGTTGGCCCGACAGGGGGCGAGGCAGAGACCCAGTACTTC
>TRBV6-1|-|TRBJ1-1|TRBD1
CASEQGDTEAFF
TGTGCCAGCGAACAGGGGGACACTGAAGCTTTCTTT
>TRBV2|-|TRBJ2-7|TRBD1
CASSSGTGSYEQYF
TGTGCCAGCAGTTCTGGGACAGGGTCCTACGAGCAGTACTTC
>TRBV12-5|-|TRBJ1-2|-
CASGSPVARVGGYTF
TGTGCTAGTGGTTCCCCGGTCGCCAGGGTGGGAGGCTACACCTTC
>TRBV27|-|TRBJ2-3|TRBD1
CASSPNHRGPGTDTQYF
TGTGCCAGCAGTCCGAACCACAGGGGGCCTGGCACAGATACGCAGTATTTT
>TRBV9|-|TRBJ2-2|TRBD1
CASRVGQGGDTGELFF
TGTGCCAGCAGGGTAGGACAGGGTGGGGACACCGGGGAGCTGTTTTTT
>TRBV7-8|-|TRBJ2-7|TRBD1
CASSYTGGGGYEQYF
TGTGCCAGCAGCTATACAGGGGGTGGGGGGTACGAGCAGTACTTC
>TRBV30|-|TRBJ1-5|-
CAWSHPGSSNQPQHF
TGTGCCTGGAGTCATCCCGGGAGTAGCAATCAGCCCCAGCATTTT
>TRBV5-1|-|TRBJ1-2|-
CASSLDTGRYGYTF
TGCGCCAGCAGCTTAGATACAGGGCGCTATGGCTACACCTTC
>TRBV18|once|TRBJ2-1|TRBD2
CASSAGTSGLSSYNEQFF
TGTGCCAGCTCCGCCGGGACTAGCGGCCTGAGCTCCTACAATGAGCAGTTCTTC
>TRBV6-6|-|TRBJ2-7|TRBD2
CASSQGGGLAAYEQYF
TGTGCCAGCAGCCAAGGGGGAGGACTAGCGGCCTACGAGCAGTACTTC
>TRBV9|-|TRBJ2-2|-
CASSVQRGGGAGELFF
TGTGCCAGCAGCGTCCAACGAGGAGGAGGGGCCGGGGAGCTGTTTTTT
>TRBV27|once|TRBJ2-1|TRBD2
CASSLWGIAGGYNEQFF
TGTGCCAGCAGTTTGTGGGGAATAGCGGGAGGCTACAATGAGCAGTTCTTC
>TRBV7-6|-|TRBJ2-5|TRBD2
CASSTASGGYKETQYF
TGTGCCAGCAGCACAGCCAGCGGGGGGTATAAAGAGACCCAGTACTTC
>TRBV19|-|TRBJ1-1|-
CASSRDRGDTEAFF
TGTGCCAGTAGTAGGGACCGGGGGGACACTGAAGCTTTCTTT
>TRBV19|-|TRBJ2-7|-
CASSGTYEQYF
TGTGCCAGTAGTGGCACCTACGAGCAGTACTTC
>TRBV7-3|-|TRBJ2-3|TRBD2
CASSPTGTSGADTQYF
TGTGCCAGCAGCCCGACAGGGACTAGCGGGGCAGATACGCAGTATTTT
>TRBV19|few|TRBJ2-1|TRBD2
CASPTSGGSPSYNEQFF
TGTGCCAGCCCGACTAGCGGGGGGTCCCCCTCCTACAATGAGCAGTTCTTC
>TRBV9|-|TRBJ2-3|TRBD1
CASRTGQDTDTQYF
TGTGCCAGCAGGACCGGACAGGACACAGATACGCAGTATTTT
>TRBV6-5|-|TRBJ2-1|-
CASSYDSGVNEQFF
TGTGCCAGCAGTTACGATTCGGGGGTCAATGAGCAGTTCTTC
>TRBV29-1|-|TRBJ2-3|-
CSVEGPSSGADTQYF
TGCAGCGTTGAGGGACCCTCCTCGGGAGCGGATACGCAGTATTTT
>TRBV18|-|TRBJ2-2|TRBD1
CASSPPGQGANTGELFF
TGTGCCAGCTCACCACCGGGACAGGGGGCGAACACCGGGGAGCTGTTTTTT
>TRBV28|-|TRBJ2-5|TRBD2
CASSPGLAGGEVSVETQYF
TGTGCCAGCAGTCCGGGACTAGCGGGAGGTGAGGTTAGCGTAGAGACCCAGTACTTC
>TRBV6-1|once|TRBJ2-3|TRBD1
CASSDRAGGSSTDTQYF
TGTGCCAGCAGTGACCGGGCAGGGGGCTCTAGCACAGATACGCAGTATTTT
>TRBV5-5|-|TRBJ2-1|TRBD1
CASSSGTGQYNEQFF
TGTGCCAGCAGCTCCGGGACAGGTCAATACAATGAGCAGTTCTTC
>TRBV29-1|few|TRBJ2-3|TRBD2
CSVEREAADTQYF
TGCAGCGTTGAGCGGGAGGCCGCAGATACGCAGTATTTT
>TRBV19|-|TRBJ2-7|-
CASSIEGVHPYEQYF
TGTGCCAGTAGTATTGAGGGGGTTCATCCCTACGAGCAGTACTTC
>TRBV4-2|-|TRBJ2-7|TRBD2
CASSQYAASGSSYEQYF
TGTGCCAGCAGCCAATACGCGGCTAGCGGGAGCTCCTACGAGCAGTACTTC
>TRBV4-2|few|TRBJ2-3|TRBD2
CASSQELAGGPTDTQYF
TGTGCCAGCAGCCAAGAGCTAGCGGGGGGACCCACAGATACGCAGTATTTT
>TRBV11-3|once|TRBJ2-7|TRBD2
CASSREAGAGYEQYF
TGTGCCAGCAGCCGCGAAGCGGGAGCGGGGTACGAGCAGTACTTC
>TRBV4-2|-|TRBJ2-2|-
CASSQARGNTGELFF
TGTGCCAGCAGCCAGGCCAGGGGAAACACCGGGGAGCTGTTTTTT
>TRBV10-3|-|TRBJ2-3|TRBD2
CAILRTSGSTDTQYF
TGTGCCATCCTCCGGACTAGCGGGAGCACAGATACGCAGTATTTT
>TRBV28|-|TRBJ1-1|TRBD1
CASSLRGQGSRAEAFF
TGTGCCAGCAGTTTAAGAGGACAGGGGAGTCGGGCTGAAGCTTTCTTT
>TRBV18|-|TRBJ1-4|-
CASSPREATTNEKLFF
TGTGCCAGCTCACCACGGGAGGCAACAACTAATGAAAAACTGTTTTTT
>TRBV18|-|TRBJ2-2|-
CASSRTAGAGNTGELFF
TGTGCCAGCTCACGGACCGCAGGGGCTGGAAACACCGGGGAGCTGTTTTTT
>TRBV7-2|once|TRBJ2-7|-
CASSLVRRSHEQYF
TGTGCCAGCAGCTTAGTCCGTAGGAGCCACGAGCAGTACTTC
>TRBV6-5|-|TRBJ2-7|-
CASSSRDSPREQYF
TGTGCCAGCAGCTCCCGGGACTCGCCCCGCGAGCAGTACTTC